This T cell receptor (beta chain) was obtained from a study of tumor-infiltrating lymphocytes in primary liver carcinoma. Study information: Staging of the tumors gave T1-T3 N0M0, with widths of about 4 to 10 cm.

Each 20-30 mg portion of unsorted bulk tissue served as the source for co-extraction of RNA and DNA. Surgical resection served as treatment for the primary liver carcinoma of these patients. Every tumor yielded five separate sampled regions. Worth noting for this clonotype: At one of its ends the junction is not consistent with the germline gene, which may arise from a read error.

The CDR3 is made up of 15 amino acids. Germline V gene lookup returns CDR1 SGHAT and CDR2 FQNNGV. Constant-region priming of 500 to 550 ng total RNA yielded TCR beta cDNA. Nested multiplex PCR, run for three rounds with slightly modified ARM-PCR, yielded TCR beta libraries. Two initial PCR rounds of around 10 cycles each paired TRBV1-TRBV30 forward primers with a C-beta reverse primer. In TCRdb, the multiplex PCR reads were re-called with MiXCR into one record per CDR3 protein. The data show tens of thousands of distinct CDR3 sequences, 65% to 75% seen once. The receptor was isolated from a woman aged 55-69 years with primary liver carcinoma and hepatitis B virus infection. Sequences were obtained from liver tumor tissue from sampling region 4. Regarding subset: tumor region T4, right-lateral pole. The chain uses TRBV11-2 and TRBJ2-1, with 8 positions matching TRBD2. The CDR3 nucleotides are TGTACCAGCTGCTTAGAGAGCGGGAGTGTGAATGAGCAGTTCTTC. This codes for CTSCLESGSVNEQFF.